These T cell receptor beta chains were read from a single sample in a study of response to subunit inactivated influenza vaccine. Using its own MiXCR run on the RT-PCR reads, TCRdb lists one record per CDR3 protein. The repertoire holds under 800,000 distinct CDR3 sequences, with over 11% as singletons. Material: PBMCs from blood, obtained about 14 days before vaccination. All receptors derive from a man in his fifties or sixties who received an inactivated influenza vaccine. CDR3s leave out the opening cysteine and the closing phenylalanine or tryptophan. Not every row has a clone size; where given, it reads once, few, many or a size class.

CDR3aa | abundance | j_gene | v_gene
ASSSDLNEQF | few | TRBJ2-1 | TRBV7-8
ASSSGLAAYNEQF | many | TRBJ2-1 | TRBV12-3/TRBV12-4
SALLDRTDTQY | many | TRBJ2-3 | TRBV20-1
ASSQFRNNEQF | few | TRBJ2-1 | TRBV4-3
ASSQGLKQETQY | many | TRBJ2-5 | TRBV4-3
ASSPDRITYEQY | . | TRBJ2-7 | TRBV12-3/TRBV12-4
TSSPGALHEQY | . | TRBJ2-7 | TRBV27
ASSQDIQGLGGEQY | few | TRBJ2-7 | TRBV4-2
ASRGHGTGEAF | . | TRBJ1-1 | TRBV12-3/TRBV12-4
ATSPGLAEPYEQY | . | TRBJ2-7 | TRBV15
ASKSYTEAF | . | TRBJ1-1 | TRBV27
SAGRTGSSYEQY | . | TRBJ2-7 | TRBV29-1
ASSGPGTGDSPLH | . | TRBJ1-6 | TRBV5-1
ASSLEGGSNTGELF | many | TRBJ2-2 | TRBV7-6
ASSLTWTSGGARDTQY | . | TRBJ2-3 | TRBV27
ASSQVFPPANTGELF | few | TRBJ2-2 | TRBV4-3
ASSMDRATDTQY | few | TRBJ2-3 | TRBV28
ASSRRLAVSQETQY | . | TRBJ2-5 | TRBV4-2
AIKGEGSQETQY | many | TRBJ2-5 | TRBV10-3
ASSEEASTITEAF | . | TRBJ1-1 | TRBV2
AWSPRDRLDEQY | few | TRBJ2-7 | TRBV30
ASSVTSGTGSNTGELF | few | TRBJ2-2 | TRBV9
ASSPQPTGQGVAFAKNIQY | . | TRBJ2-4 | TRBV6-2/TRBV6-3
ASSPGRGMGNTIY | few | TRBJ1-3 | TRBV27
ASSLGRMNEQF | few | TRBJ2-1 | TRBV5-1
ASSLAGPSYEQY | many | TRBJ2-7 | TRBV12-3/TRBV12-4
ATSAAIGGNYEQY | . | TRBJ2-7 | TRBV24-1
ASSLPITVGYT | few | TRBJ1-2 | TRBV12-3/TRBV12-4
ASCGGIHRYNEQF | . | TRBJ2-1 | TRBV7-9
ASSLAVAETQY | . | TRBJ2-5 | TRBV5-4
ASSLARPNTGELF | few | TRBJ2-2 | TRBV5-5
ASSLDRGSQF | . | TRBJ2-1 | TRBV7-9
ATSDSVDKGIPGANVLT | few | TRBJ2-6 | TRBV24-1
ASGSAGLHQETQY | many | TRBJ2-5 | TRBV2
ASSQGHLGLDGYT | . | TRBJ1-2 | TRBV3-1
STSIGRETQY | . | TRBJ2-5 | TRBV20-1
SASPGTGESKQY | few | TRBJ2-7 | TRBV20-1
ASSEQSKNIQY | few | TRBJ2-4 | TRBV9
ASSLTRLTSGSTGANVLT | many | TRBJ2-6 | TRBV27
SAAGTNTGELF | . | TRBJ2-2 | TRBV20-1
ASSGGWETQY | many | TRBJ2-5 | TRBV25-1
ASSPRQLAGQETQY | few | TRBJ2-5 | TRBV6-2/TRBV6-3
AWSVTGNYGYT | . | TRBJ1-2 | TRBV30
ATSGGSNQPQH | few | TRBJ1-5 | TRBV15
ASSQVLGLDLNEQF | . | TRBJ2-1 | TRBV3-1
ASSLGLAGGKETQY | . | TRBJ2-5 | TRBV7-9
ASKHLQGRYQPQH | few | TRBJ1-5 | TRBV21-1
AGNRDRGYEQY | once | TRBJ2-7 | TRBV6-1
SVEVSFTDTQY | few | TRBJ2-3 | TRBV29-1
ASSQGRGPRDEQF | . | TRBJ2-1 | TRBV4-3
ASSQDLDITTEAF | few | TRBJ1-1 | TRBV3-1
ASSLWPGGARMETQY | . | TRBJ2-5 | TRBV7-9
SAIAGLAIYNEQF | . | TRBJ2-1 | TRBV20-1
ASSQETGFGYEQF | few | TRBJ2-1 | TRBV4-3
ASSPHNYGYT | many | TRBJ1-2 | TRBV6-5